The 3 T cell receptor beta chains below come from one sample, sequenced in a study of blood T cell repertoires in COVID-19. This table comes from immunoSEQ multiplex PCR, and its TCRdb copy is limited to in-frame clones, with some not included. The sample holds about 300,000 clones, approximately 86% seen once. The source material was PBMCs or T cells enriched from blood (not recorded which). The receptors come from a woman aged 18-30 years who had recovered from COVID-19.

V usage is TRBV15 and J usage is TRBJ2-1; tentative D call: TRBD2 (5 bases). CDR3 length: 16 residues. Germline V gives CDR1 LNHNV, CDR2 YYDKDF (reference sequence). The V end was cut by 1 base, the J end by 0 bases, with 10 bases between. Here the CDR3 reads CATSRARGISYNEQFF. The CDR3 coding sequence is TGTGCCACCAGCAGAGCTCGGGGAATCTCCTACAATGAGCAGTTCTTC.

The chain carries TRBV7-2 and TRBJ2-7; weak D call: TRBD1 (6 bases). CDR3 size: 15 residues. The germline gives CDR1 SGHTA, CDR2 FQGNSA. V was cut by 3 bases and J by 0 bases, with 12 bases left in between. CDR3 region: CASSFQGSLSYEQYF. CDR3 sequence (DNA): TGTGCCAGCAGCTTCCAGGGGTCCCTCTCCTACGAGCAGTACTTC.

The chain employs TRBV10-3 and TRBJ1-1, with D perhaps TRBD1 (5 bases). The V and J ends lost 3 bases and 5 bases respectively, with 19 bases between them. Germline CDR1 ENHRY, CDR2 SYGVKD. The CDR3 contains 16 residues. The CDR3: CAISDGGSGKGTEAFF. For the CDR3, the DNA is TGTGCCATCAGTGACGGGGGGTCGGGGAAGGGGACTGAAGCTTTCTTT.